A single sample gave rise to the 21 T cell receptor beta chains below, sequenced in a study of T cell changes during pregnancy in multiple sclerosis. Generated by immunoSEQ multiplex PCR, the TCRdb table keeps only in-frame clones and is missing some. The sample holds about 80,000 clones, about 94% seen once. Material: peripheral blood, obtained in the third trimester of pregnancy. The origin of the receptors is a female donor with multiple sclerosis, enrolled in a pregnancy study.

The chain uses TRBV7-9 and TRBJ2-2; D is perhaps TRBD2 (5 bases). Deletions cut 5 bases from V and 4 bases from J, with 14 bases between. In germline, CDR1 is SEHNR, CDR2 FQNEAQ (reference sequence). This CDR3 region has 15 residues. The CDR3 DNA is TGTGCCAGCAGCGAAGCGGTCGATTTCACCGGGGAGCTGTTTTTT. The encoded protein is CASSEAVDFTGELFF.

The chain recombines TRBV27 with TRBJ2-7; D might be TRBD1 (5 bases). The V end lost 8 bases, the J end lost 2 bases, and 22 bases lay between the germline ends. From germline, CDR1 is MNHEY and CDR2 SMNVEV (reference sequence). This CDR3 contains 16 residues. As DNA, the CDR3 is TGTGCCAGCGGCTATGTCAGGGAATTGCTACCCTACGAGCAGTACTTC. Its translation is CASGYVRELLPYEQYF.

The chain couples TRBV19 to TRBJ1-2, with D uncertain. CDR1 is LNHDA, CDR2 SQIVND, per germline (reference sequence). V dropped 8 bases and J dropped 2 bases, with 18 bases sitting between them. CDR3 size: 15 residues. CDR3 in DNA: TGTGCCAGTCATTCTACGAACGAACTCAACTATGGCTACACCTTC. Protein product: CASHSTNELNYGYTF.

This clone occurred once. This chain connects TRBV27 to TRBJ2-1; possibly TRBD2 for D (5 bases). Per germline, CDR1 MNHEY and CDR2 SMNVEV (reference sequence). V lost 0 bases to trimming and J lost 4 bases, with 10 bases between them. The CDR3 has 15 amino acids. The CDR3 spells CASSLSRGLYNEQFF. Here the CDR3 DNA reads TGTGCCAGCAGTTTATCCCGGGGTCTGTACAATGAGCAGTTCTTC.

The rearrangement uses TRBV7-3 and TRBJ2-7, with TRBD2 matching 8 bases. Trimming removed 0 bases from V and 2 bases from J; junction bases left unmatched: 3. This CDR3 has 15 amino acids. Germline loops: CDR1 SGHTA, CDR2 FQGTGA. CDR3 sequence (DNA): TGTGCCAGCAGCTTAACCGGCGGGGGGACCTACGAGCAGTACTTC. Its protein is CASSLTGGGTYEQYF.

The CDR3 nucleotides are TGCGCCAGCAGCCAAGATCCAGACAGTTTCTTCTATGGCTACACCTTC. It is translated as CASSQDPDSFFYGYTF. This rearrangement joins TRBV4-1 to TRBJ1-2; D may be TRBD1 (5 bases). The germline V gene encodes CDR1 MGHRA and CDR2 YSYEKL. Trimming left V 0 bases short and J 4 bases short, with 15 bases between. This CDR3 contains 16 residues.

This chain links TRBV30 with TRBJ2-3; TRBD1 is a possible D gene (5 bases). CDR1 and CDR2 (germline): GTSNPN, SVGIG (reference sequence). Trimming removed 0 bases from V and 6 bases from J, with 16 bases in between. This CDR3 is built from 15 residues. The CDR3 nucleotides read TGTGCCTGGAGTGTAGGTCCCTTAGCAGGGGATACGCAGTATTTT. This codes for CAWSVGPLAGDTQYF.

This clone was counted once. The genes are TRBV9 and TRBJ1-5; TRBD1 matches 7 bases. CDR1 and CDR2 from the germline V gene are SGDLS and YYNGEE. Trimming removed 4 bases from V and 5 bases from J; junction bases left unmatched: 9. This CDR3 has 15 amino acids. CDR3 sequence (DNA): TGTGCCAGCAGCAGAACGGGACAGTATGATCAGCCCCAGCATTTT. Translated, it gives CASSRTGQYDQPQHF.

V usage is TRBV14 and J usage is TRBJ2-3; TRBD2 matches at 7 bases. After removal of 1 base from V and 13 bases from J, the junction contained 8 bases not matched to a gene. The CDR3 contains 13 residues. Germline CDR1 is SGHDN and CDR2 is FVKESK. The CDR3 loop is CASSQGSGGKEYF. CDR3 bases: TGTGCCAGCAGCCAAGGATCGGGAGGAAAAGAGTATTTT. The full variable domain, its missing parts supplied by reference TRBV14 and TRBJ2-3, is EAGVTQFPSHSVIEKGQTVTLRCDPISGHDNLYWYRRVMGKEIKFLLHFVKESKQDESGMPNNRFLAERTGGTYSTLKVQPAELEDSGVYFCASSQGSGGKEYFGPGTRLTVL.

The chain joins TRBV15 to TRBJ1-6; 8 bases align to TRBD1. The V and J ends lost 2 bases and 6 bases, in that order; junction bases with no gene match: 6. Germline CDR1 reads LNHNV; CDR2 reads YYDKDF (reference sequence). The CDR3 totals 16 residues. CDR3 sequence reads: CATSRTGTGVNSPLHF. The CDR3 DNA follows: TGTGCCACCAGCAGAACCGGGACAGGAGTTAATTCACCCCTCCACTTT. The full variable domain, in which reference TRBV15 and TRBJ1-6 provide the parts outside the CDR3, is DAMVIQNPRYQVTQFGKPVTLSCSQTLNHNVMYWYQQKSSQAPKLLFHYYDKDFNNEADTPDNFQSRRPNTSFCFLDIRSPGLGDTAMYLCATSRTGTGVNSPLHFGNGTRLTVT.

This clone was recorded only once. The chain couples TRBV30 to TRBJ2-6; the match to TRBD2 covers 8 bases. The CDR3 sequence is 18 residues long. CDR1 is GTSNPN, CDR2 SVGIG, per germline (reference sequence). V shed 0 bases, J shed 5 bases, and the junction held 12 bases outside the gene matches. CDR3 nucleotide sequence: TGTGCCTGGAGTGTCCCCACTAGCGGCCAACTCTGGGCCAACGTCCTGACTTTC. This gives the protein CAWSVPTSGQLWANVLTF.

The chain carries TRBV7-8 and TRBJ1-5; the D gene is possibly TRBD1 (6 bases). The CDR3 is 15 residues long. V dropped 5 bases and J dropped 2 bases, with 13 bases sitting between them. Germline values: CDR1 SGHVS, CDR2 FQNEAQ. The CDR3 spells CASSRNRVGNQPQHF. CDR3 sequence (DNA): TGTGCCAGCAGCAGAAACAGGGTCGGCAATCAGCCCCAGCATTTT.

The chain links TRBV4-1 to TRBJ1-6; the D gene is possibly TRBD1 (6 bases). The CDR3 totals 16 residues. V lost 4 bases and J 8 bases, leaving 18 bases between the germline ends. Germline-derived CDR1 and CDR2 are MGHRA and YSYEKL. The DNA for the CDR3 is TGCGCCAGCAGCCCAAACTCAGGGGAGGGTTATTCACCCCTCCACTTT. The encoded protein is CASSPNSGEGYSPLHF.

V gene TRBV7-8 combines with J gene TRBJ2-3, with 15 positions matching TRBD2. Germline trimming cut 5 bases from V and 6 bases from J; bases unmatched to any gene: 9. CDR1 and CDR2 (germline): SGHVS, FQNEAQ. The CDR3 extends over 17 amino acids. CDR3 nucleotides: TGTGCCAGCAGCCCGGGACTAGCGGGGGGCATCAGGGATACGCAGTATTTT. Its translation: CASSPGLAGGIRDTQYF.

The CDR3 loop is CAWRPPGGNTQYF. The CDR3 nucleotides read TGTGCCTGGAGACCCCCGGGGGGGAATACGCAGTATTTT. This rearrangement joins TRBV30 to TRBJ2-3, with TRBD2 matching 8 bases. CDR3 length equals 13 residues. Germline V lookup: CDR1 GTSNPN, CDR2 SVGIG (reference sequence). J gave up 7 bases and V 3 bases, and 6 bases lay outside the gene matches.

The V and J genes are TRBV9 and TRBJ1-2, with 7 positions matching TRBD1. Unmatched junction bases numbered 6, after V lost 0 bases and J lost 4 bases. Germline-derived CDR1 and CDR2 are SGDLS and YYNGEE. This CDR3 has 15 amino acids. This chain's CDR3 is CASSVGGGASYGYTF. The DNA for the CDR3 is TGTGCCAGCAGCGTAGGAGGGGGCGCTTCCTATGGCTACACCTTC. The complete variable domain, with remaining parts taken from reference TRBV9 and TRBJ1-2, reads DSGVTQTPKHLITATGQRVTLRCSPRSGDLSVYWYQQSLDQGLQFLIQYYNGEERAKGNILERFSAQQFPDLHSELNLSSLELGDSALYFCASSVGGGASYGYTFGSGTRLTVV.

The CDR3 DNA follows: TGTGCCAGCAGTCCCTTAGCGGGGGGGTCTCCCCAGCCTTACAATGAGCAGTTCTTC. This translates into CASSPLAGGSPQPYNEQFF. V gene TRBV7-9 combines with J gene TRBJ2-1, with 11 bases identical to TRBD2. The V gene's germline CDR1 is SEHNR and CDR2 FQNEAQ (reference sequence). The CDR3 spans 19 residues. With 6 bases clipped from V and 4 bases from J, the junction kept 17 bases outside the gene matches.

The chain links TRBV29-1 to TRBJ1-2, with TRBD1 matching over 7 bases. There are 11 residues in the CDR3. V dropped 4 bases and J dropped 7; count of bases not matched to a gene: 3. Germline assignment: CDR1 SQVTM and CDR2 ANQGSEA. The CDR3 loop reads CSVGTGSGYTF. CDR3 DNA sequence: TGCAGCGTTGGGACAGGCTCTGGCTACACCTTC.

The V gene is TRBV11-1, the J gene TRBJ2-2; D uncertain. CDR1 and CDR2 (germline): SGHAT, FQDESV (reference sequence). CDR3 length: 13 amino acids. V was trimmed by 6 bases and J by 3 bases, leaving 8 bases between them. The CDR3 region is CASSSLDTGELFF. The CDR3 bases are TGTGCCAGCAGTTCCCTAGACACCGGGGAGCTGTTTTTT. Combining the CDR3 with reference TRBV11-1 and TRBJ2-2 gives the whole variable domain EAEVAQSPRYKITEKSQAVAFWCDPISGHATLYWYRQILGQGPELLVQFQDESVVDDSQLPKDRFSAERLKGVDSTLKIQPAELGDSAMYLCASSSLDTGELFFGEGSRLTVL.

CDR3 region: CASSLLASGGGTYQETQYF. The CDR3 region has the DNA TGTGCCAGCAGCTTACTGGCTAGCGGGGGGGGTACGTACCAAGAGACCCAGTACTTC. The rearrangement uses TRBV7-6 and TRBJ2-5; TRBD2 matches 12 bases. The trim removed 2 bases at V and 0 bases at J, leaving 10 bases unmatched. This CDR3 region has 19 residues. Germline CDR1 SGHVS, CDR2 FNYEAQ.

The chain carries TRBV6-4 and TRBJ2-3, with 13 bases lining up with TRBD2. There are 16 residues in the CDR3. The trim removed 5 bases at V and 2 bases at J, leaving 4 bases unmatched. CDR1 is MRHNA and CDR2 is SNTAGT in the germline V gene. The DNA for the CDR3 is TGTGCCAGCAGTTTTGGGACTAGCGGGGTCACAGATACGCAGTATTTT. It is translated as CASSFGTSGVTDTQYF.